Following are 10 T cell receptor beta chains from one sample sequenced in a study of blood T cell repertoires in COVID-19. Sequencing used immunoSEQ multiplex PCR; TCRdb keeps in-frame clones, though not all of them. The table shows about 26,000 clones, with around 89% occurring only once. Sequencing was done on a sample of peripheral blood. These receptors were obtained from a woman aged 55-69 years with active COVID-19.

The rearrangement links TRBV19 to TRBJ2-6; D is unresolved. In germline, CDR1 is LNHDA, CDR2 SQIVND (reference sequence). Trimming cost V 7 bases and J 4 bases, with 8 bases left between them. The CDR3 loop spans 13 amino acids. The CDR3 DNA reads TGTGCCAGTATGATTAGAGGGGCCAACGTCCTGACTTTC. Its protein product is CASMIRGANVLTF.

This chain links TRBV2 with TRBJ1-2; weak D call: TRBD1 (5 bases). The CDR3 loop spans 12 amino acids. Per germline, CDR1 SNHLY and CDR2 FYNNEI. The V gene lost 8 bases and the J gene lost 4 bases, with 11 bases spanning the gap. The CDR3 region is CASDREGYGYTF. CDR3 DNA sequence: TGTGCCAGCGACAGAGAAGGCTATGGCTACACCTTC.

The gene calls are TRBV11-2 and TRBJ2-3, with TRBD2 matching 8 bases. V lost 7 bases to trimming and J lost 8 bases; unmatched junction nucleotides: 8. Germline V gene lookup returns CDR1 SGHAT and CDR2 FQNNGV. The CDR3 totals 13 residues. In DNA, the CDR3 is TGTGCCAGCACTTTAGCGGGACTTGGTACGCAGTATTTT. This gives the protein CASTLAGLGTQYF.

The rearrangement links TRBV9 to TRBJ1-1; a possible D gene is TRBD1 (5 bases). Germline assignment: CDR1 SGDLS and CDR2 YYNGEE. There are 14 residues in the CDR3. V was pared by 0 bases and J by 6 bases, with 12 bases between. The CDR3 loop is CASSVANRGAEAFF. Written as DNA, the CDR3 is TGTGCCAGCAGCGTAGCTAATCGGGGGGCTGAAGCTTTCTTT.

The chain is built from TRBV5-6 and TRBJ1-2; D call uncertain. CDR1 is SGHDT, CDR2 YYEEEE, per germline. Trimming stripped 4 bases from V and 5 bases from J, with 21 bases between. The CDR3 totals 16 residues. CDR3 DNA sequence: TGTGCCAGCAGCCAGACTAACTCTCGGACCATGTATGGCTACACCTTC. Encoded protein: CASSQTNSRTMYGYTF.

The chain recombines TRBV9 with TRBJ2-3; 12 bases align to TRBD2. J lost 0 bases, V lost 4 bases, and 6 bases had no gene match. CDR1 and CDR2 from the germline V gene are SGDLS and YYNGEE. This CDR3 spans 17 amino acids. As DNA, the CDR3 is TGTGCCAGCAGCCGACTAGCGGGAGTCCCAAGCACAGATACGCAGTATTTT. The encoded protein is CASSRLAGVPSTDTQYF.

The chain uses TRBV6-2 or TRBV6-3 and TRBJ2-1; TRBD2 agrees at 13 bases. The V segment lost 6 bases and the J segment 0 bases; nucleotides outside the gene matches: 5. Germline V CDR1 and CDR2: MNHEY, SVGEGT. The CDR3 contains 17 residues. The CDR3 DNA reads TGTGCCAGCAGCGGACTAGCGGGAGAGAGCTCCTACAATGAGCAGTTCTTC. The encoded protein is CASSGLAGESSYNEQFF.

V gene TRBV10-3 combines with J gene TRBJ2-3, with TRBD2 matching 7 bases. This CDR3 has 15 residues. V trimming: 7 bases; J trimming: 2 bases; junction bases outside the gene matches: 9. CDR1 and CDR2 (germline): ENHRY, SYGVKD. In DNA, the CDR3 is TGTGCCATCACTCCGGGAGCGGGGTTCACAGATACGCAGTATTTT. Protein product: CAITPGAGFTDTQYF.

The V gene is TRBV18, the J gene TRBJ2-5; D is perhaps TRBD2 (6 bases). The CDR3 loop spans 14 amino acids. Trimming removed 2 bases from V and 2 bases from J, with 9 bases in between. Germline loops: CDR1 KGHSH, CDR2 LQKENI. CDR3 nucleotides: TGTGCCAGCTCACCAGGGGGGAAGCAAGAGACCCAGTACTTC. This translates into CASSPGGKQETQYF. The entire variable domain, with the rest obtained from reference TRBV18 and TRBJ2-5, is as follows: NAGVMQNPRHLVRRRGQEARLRCSPMKGHSHVYWYRQLPEEGLKFMVYLQKENIIDESGMPKERFSAEFPKEGPSILRIQQVVRGDSAAYFCASSPGGKQETQYFGPGTRLLVL.

The CDR3 sequence: CASSYEPADLGGYTF. CDR3 nucleotides: TGCGCCAGCAGCTACGAACCCGCGGATTTGGGTGGCTACACCTTC. This sequence joins TRBV5-1 and TRBJ1-2, with no clear D. Between the trimmed V and J ends, which lost 3 bases and 7 bases, there was a span of 19 bases. This CDR3 contains 15 residues. The germline V gene encodes CDR1 SGHRS and CDR2 YFSETQ.